Below are 26 T cell receptor beta chains sequenced from a single sample in a study of T cell clonality in common variable immunodeficiency. Study-level points and caveats: In common variable immunodeficiency, TCR beta chains reportedly carried fewer deletions and N-nucleotide insertions.

TCRdb's copy holds only in-frame clones and misses some; the assay was immunoSEQ multiplex PCR. Recorded here are approximately 28,000 clones, none singletons. Their specific antigens are unknown. The material sequenced was peripheral blood mononuclear cells. These receptors all come from a human donor with common variable immunodeficiency.

With regard to this clone: The sequence runs out 3 residues before the end of the CDR3; the remainder is reconstructed from the germline J gene. This chain links TRBV20-1 with TRBJ2-5, with 9 bases that match TRBD1. CDR3 length: 12 residues. Germline V gene sequence: CDR1 DFQATT, CDR2 SNEGSKA (reference sequence). Trimming removed 6 bases from V and 3 bases from J; junction bases left unmatched: 2. The part of the CDR3 DNA that was read is TGCAGTGCCAGACAGGGGGAAGAGACC. Amino acids: CSARQGEET. The full CDR3 reads CSARQGEETQYF.

This clone was counted many times. Read sequence stops 3 residues before the CDR3 end, and the germline J gene provides the missing end. The chain links TRBV5-1 to TRBJ2-3; D is perhaps TRBD2 (6 bases). Deletions cut 5 bases from V and 0 bases from J, with 10 bases between. Germline loops: CDR1 SGHRS, CDR2 YFSETQ. This CDR3 comprises 14 residues. CDR3 loop: CASSPSASTDTQYF. CDR3 DNA, as far as it was read: TGCGCCAGCAGTCCTAGCGCTAGCACAGATACG. Drawing the rest from reference TRBV5-1 and TRBJ2-3, the complete variable domain is KAGVTQTPRYLIKTRGQQVTLSCSPISGHRSVSWYQQTPGQGLQFLFEYFSETQRNKGNFPGRFSGRQFSNSRSEMNVSTLELGDSALYLCASSPSASTDTQYFGPGTRLTVL.

Comments on this clone: Read coverage stops 3 residues before the CDR3 terminus; the germline J gene supplies the remainder. This chain uses TRBV11-3 with TRBJ2-1, with a possible D match to TRBD2 (6 bases). Germline values: CDR1 SGHNT, CDR2 YENEEA. The V gene lost 5 bases and the J gene lost 4 bases, with 12 bases spanning the gap. This CDR3 is 14 amino acids long. Incomplete CDR3 DNA: TGTGCCAGCAGCCTGGGGACTGATTACAATGAG. Protein sequence: CASSLGTDYNE. The full CDR3 protein reads CASSLGTDYNEQFF.

Concerning this clone itself: The CDR3 is cut off 3 residues early in the read; its end comes from the germline J gene. The chain has TRBV6-4 and TRBJ1-1; D possibly corresponds to TRBD1 (6 bases). V lost 4 bases to trimming and J lost 5 bases, with 17 bases between them. This CDR3 has 15 residues. The germline V gene encodes CDR1 MRHNA and CDR2 SNTAGT. The CDR3 bases that were read are TGTGCCAGCAGTGCCGGGCCAATAGGGGGAACTGAA. Translation: CASSAGPIGGTE. The CDR3 as a whole reads CASSAGPIGGTEAFF.

This clone has a count of ten or more. The observed sequence ends 3 residues before the CDR3 terminus, with the missing tail filled in from the germline J gene. The genes are TRBV5-1 and TRBJ2-3, with 9 bases that match TRBD1. J was trimmed by 3 bases and V by 4 bases; bases with no gene match: 18. The CDR3 totals 19 residues. The V gene's germline CDR1 is SGHRS and CDR2 YFSETQ. CDR3 DNA, as far as it was read: TGCGCCAGCAGCACCGATTTTCTTTCCGGGACAGGGCTAACAGATACG. Translation gives CASSTDFLSGTGLTDT. The full CDR3 is CASSTDFLSGTGLTDTQYF.

The sample holds many counts of this clone. The read ends 3 residues shy of where the CDR3 ends; the end is completed using the germline J gene. The chain joins TRBV5-1 to TRBJ1-1; 8 bases match TRBD1. Germline V gives CDR1 SGHRS, CDR2 YFSETQ. This CDR3 comprises 15 residues. V lost 2 bases to trimming and J lost 2 bases; unmatched junction nucleotides: 5. The CDR3 DNA, read in part, is TGCGCCAGCAGCTTTGGGGACAGGACTAACACTGAA. Its translation is CASSFGDRTNTE. The entire CDR3 sequence reads CASSFGDRTNTEAFF.

Many counts were recorded for this clone. From the germline J gene comes the end of the CDR3, since the read stops 3 residues before it. V is TRBV18 and J is TRBJ1-2, with 7 bases identical to TRBD1. The length of the CDR3 is 16 residues. Germline loops: CDR1 KGHSH, CDR2 LQKENI. V lost 0 bases to trimming and J lost 2 bases; unmatched junction nucleotides: 6. The part of the CDR3 DNA that was read is TGTGCCAGCTCACCACCGAATAGACAGGGAAACTATGGC. Translated: CASSPPNRQGNYG. The full CDR3 protein reads CASSPPNRQGNYGYTF.

This clone was picked up many times. Sequencing ends 3 residues short of the CDR3 end; the germline J gene provides the rest. The chain joins TRBV30 to TRBJ2-3; 8 nucleotides align to TRBD2. The ends lost 5 bases at V and 0 bases at J; junction bases unmatched: 1. Looked up from germline, CDR1 is GTSNPN and CDR2 is SVGIG (reference sequence). The CDR3 length is 13 residues. CDR3 DNA, as far as it was read: TGTGCCTGGTCTAGCGGGAGCACAGATACG. Protein: CAWSSGSTDT. The CDR3 in its entirety is CAWSSGSTDTQYF.

A remark on this clone: The read stops 3 residues short of the end of the CDR3; the missing end is completed from the germline J gene. The V and J genes are TRBV19 and TRBJ2-7; D is perhaps TRBD2 (6 bases). CDR1 and CDR2 (germline): LNHDA, SQIVND (reference sequence). The ends were cut back, 7 bases at V and 0 bases at J, with 10 bases in the middle. The CDR3 runs to 13 residues. The sequenced CDR3 bases are TGTGCCAGTACCGGGGACTCCTCCTACGAG. Protein product: CASTGDSSYE. The entire CDR3 protein reads CASTGDSSYEQYF. The entire variable domain, with the rest obtained from reference TRBV19 and TRBJ2-7, is as follows: DGGITQSPKYLFRKEGQNVTLSCEQNLNHDAMYWYRQDPGQGLRLIYYSQIVNDFQKGDIAEGYSVSREKKESFPLTVTSAQKNPTAFYLCASTGDSSYEQYFGPGTRLTVT.

This clone was found many times. Coverage ceases 3 residues before the CDR3 finishes, and the germline J gene fills in the end. The chain uses TRBV4-2 and TRBJ2-2; 10 bases fit TRBD2. Trimming at V came to 2 bases and at J to 4 bases, leaving 10 bases not matched to a gene. Germline-derived CDR1 and CDR2 are LGHNA and YNFKEQ. CDR3 length: 18 amino acids. Partial CDR3 DNA: TGTGCCAGCAGCCAAAATAGAAGGACTAGCGGTCGCACCGGGGAG. Encoded protein: CASSQNRRTSGRTGE. The CDR3 reads in full as CASSQNRRTSGRTGELFF.

A remark on this clone: The CDR3 is cut off 3 residues early in the read; its end comes from the germline J gene. The chain links TRBV6-1 to TRBJ1-6; the D is unclear. The germline V gene encodes CDR1 MNHNS and CDR2 SASEGT. With 0 bases removed from V and 0 bases from J, the gap between germline ends came to 9 bases. The CDR3 sequence is 17 residues long. The sequenced part of the CDR3 DNA is TGTGCCAGCAGTGAAGCGGCAACGAGCTCCTATAATTCACCC. This sequence encodes CASSEAATSSYNSP. The full CDR3 protein is CASSEAATSSYNSPLHF.

In its sample, this clone was seen a few times. Coverage ceases 3 residues before the CDR3 finishes, and the germline J gene fills in the end. V and J are TRBV20-1 and TRBJ2-3; 7 bases match TRBD1. CDR3 size: 13 residues. V trimming: 4 bases; J trimming: 3 bases; junction bases outside the gene matches: 4. The germline V gene encodes CDR1 DFQATT and CDR2 SNEGSKA (reference sequence). The CDR3 spells CSANRGRTDTQYF. The covered CDR3 bases are TGCAGTGCTAACAGGGGAAGGACAGATACG.

CDR3 bases read: TGTGCCAGCAGCTTAGGACAACAGGGAACAGATACG. It encodes CASSLGQQGTDT. The full CDR3 reads CASSLGQQGTDTQYF. The J gene is TRBJ2-3, the V gene TRBV11-2, with D possibly matching TRBD1 (6 bases). The read ends 3 residues shy of where the CDR3 ends; the end is completed using the germline J gene. The CDR3 contains 15 residues. CDR1 SGHAT and CDR2 FQNNGV come from the germline V gene. V lost 1 base and J 3 bases, leaving 11 bases between the germline ends. The entire variable domain, with the rest obtained from reference TRBV11-2 and TRBJ2-3, is as follows: EAGVAQSPRYKIIEKRQSVAFWCNPISGHATLYWYQQILGQGPKLLIQFQNNGVVDDSQLPKDRFSAERLKGVDSTLKIQPAKLEDSAVYLCASSLGQQGTDTQYFGPGTRLTVL.

This clone was seen ten or more times. Coverage ceases 3 residues before the CDR3 finishes, and the germline J gene fills in the end. The rearrangement joins TRBV5-6 to TRBJ2-7; 7 nucleotides match TRBD2. Germline CDR1 reads SGHDT; CDR2 reads YYEEEE. Losses at the gene ends were 2 bases for V and 4 bases for J; bases not matched to a gene: 3. This CDR3 comprises 13 residues. CDR3 region: CASSFGLDYEQYF. The sequenced part of the CDR3 DNA is TGTGCCAGCAGCTTTGGACTAGATTACGAG.

This clone was observed a handful of times. CDR3 DNA, as far as it was read: TGTGCCAGCAGTGAATTCTGGGACAGGAAAAATTTGAACACTGAA. Translating it yields CASSEFWDRKNLNTE. The full CDR3 reads CASSEFWDRKNLNTEAFF. The V gene is TRBV6-1, the J gene TRBJ1-1, with TRBD1 identical over 8 bases. The read finishes 3 residues shy of the CDR3 end, and the germline J gene is used to complete it. Per the germline V gene, CDR1 is MNHNS and CDR2 is SASEGT. The V gene end was trimmed by 2 bases and the J gene end by 0 bases; junction bases not matched to a gene: 11. This CDR3 contains 18 residues.

This clone has ten or more counts. The read ends 3 residues early relative to the CDR3; the germline J gene fills the gap. The chain has TRBV19 and TRBJ1-4, with 9 nucleotides matching TRBD1. CDR1 is LNHDA, CDR2 SQIVND, per germline (reference sequence). The CDR3 loop spans 14 amino acids. V gave up 7 bases and J gave up 5 bases; unmatched junction bases: 5. CDR3 residues: CASNSGTGNEKLFF. The part of the CDR3 DNA that was read is TGTGCCAGTAATTCGGGGACAGGGAATGAAAAA.

This clone was observed at least ten times. Incomplete CDR3 DNA: TGCAGCGTCCTCGGACTAGCGGGAGTGACAGATACG. As protein: CSVLGLAGVTDT. The entire CDR3 protein reads CSVLGLAGVTDTQYF. The V gene is TRBV29-1, the J gene TRBJ2-3; TRBD2 aligns across 13 bases. The CDR3 extends 3 residues past the end of the read, so its final part is completed from the germline J gene. Trimming took 6 bases from V and 3 from J; bases not matched to a gene: 6. Germline V CDR1 and CDR2: SQVTM, ANQGSEA. This CDR3 spans 15 amino acids.

This clone was seen at least ten times. The read stops 3 residues short of the end of the CDR3; the missing end is completed from the germline J gene. The chain recombines TRBV20-1 with TRBJ2-1; maybe TRBD2 (6 bases). This CDR3 has 13 residues. The germline V and J ends were trimmed by 8 bases and 2 bases, with 13 bases remaining between them. Germline V gene lookup returns CDR1 DFQATT and CDR2 SNEGSKA (reference sequence). This chain's CDR3 is CSSCKRAYNEQFF. Incomplete CDR3 DNA: TGCAGTTCGTGTAAGCGGGCCTACAATGAG.

About this clone itself: One junction end does not reproduce the germline sequence, and a read error may be involved. The read terminates 3 residues before the CDR3 end, so the remaining end is supplied by the germline J gene. J is TRBJ2-1 and V is TRBV7-2, with D possibly matching TRBD2 (6 bases). Germline CDR1 SGHTA, CDR2 FQGNSA. CDR3 size: 17 residues. Incomplete CDR3 DNA: TGTGCCAGCAGCTTAGCGATCTCCCGGGACTCCCACAATGAG. This encodes CASSLAISRDSHNE. The whole CDR3 sequence is CASSLAISRDSHNEQFF.

This clone occurred many times. From the germline J gene comes the end of the CDR3, since the read stops 3 residues before it. The chain links TRBV18 to TRBJ2-7, with TRBD1 as a possible D gene (5 bases). The CDR3 has 14 amino acids. Deletions cut 3 bases from V and 2 bases from J, with 11 bases between. Germline-derived CDR1 and CDR2 are KGHSH and LQKENI. The CDR3 here is CASSPQGRPYEQYF. The DNA read from the CDR3 is TGTGCCAGCTCACCTCAGGGAAGGCCCTACGAG.

This clone was picked up a small number of times. CDR3 bases read: TGTGCCAGCAGCGCGGACAGGGGATACAAGCAGCCC. It yields the protein CASSADRGYKQP. The full CDR3 protein is CASSADRGYKQPQHF. The chain carries TRBV2 and TRBJ1-5; 9 bases fit TRBD1. The CDR3 extends 3 residues past the end of the read, so its final part is completed from the germline J gene. There are 15 residues in the CDR3. Germline V lookup: CDR1 SNHLY, CDR2 FYNNEI. Trimming at V came to 6 bases and at J to 7 bases, leaving 10 bases not matched to a gene.

About this clone: Coverage ceases 3 residues before the CDR3 finishes, and the germline J gene fills in the end. This chain connects TRBV19 to TRBJ1-5, with 8 bases identical to TRBD1. The CDR3 is made up of 15 amino acids. V was pared by 7 bases and J by 3 bases, with 8 bases of the junction left unmatched. Germline values: CDR1 LNHDA, CDR2 SQIVND (reference sequence). The sequenced CDR3 bases are TGTGCCAGTAATAAGGGACAGGAAATCAATCAGCCC. This encodes CASNKGQEINQP. From start to end, the CDR3 is CASNKGQEINQPQHF.

Remarks on this clone: The read ends 3 residues before the CDR3 terminus; that terminus is restored from the germline J gene. The rearrangement joins TRBV19 to TRBJ1-5; D is possibly TRBD1 (5 bases). Germline V gene lookup returns CDR1 LNHDA and CDR2 SQIVND (reference sequence). The CDR3 totals 12 residues. V lost 9 bases and J lost 5, with 11 bases in between. CDR3 bases read: TGTGCCAGCGGGGGGAACTATCAGCCC. Encoded protein: CASGGNYQP. The whole CDR3 protein is CASGGNYQPQHF.

Regarding this clone: Coverage ceases 3 residues before the CDR3 finishes, and the germline J gene fills in the end. The genes are TRBV7-6 and TRBJ2-1; 10 nucleotides agree with TRBD2. This CDR3 spans 15 amino acids. CDR1 is SGHVS and CDR2 is FNYEAQ in the germline V gene. Trimming at V came to 3 bases and at J to 5 bases, leaving 4 bases not matched to a gene. CDR3: CASSFASGRDNEQFF. The CDR3 bases that were read are TGTGCCAGCAGCTTTGCCAGCGGGAGGGACAATGAG.

Of note for this clone: The CDR3 end falls 3 residues outside the read, so it is completed with the germline J gene. This chain uses TRBV2 with TRBJ2-7; 9 bases are a match to TRBD2. Trimming cost V 2 bases and J 0 bases; bases outside gene matches: 2. Germline CDR1 reads SNHLY; CDR2 reads FYNNEI. The CDR3 contains 15 residues. This CDR3 reads CASSESGRLSYEQYF. The part of the CDR3 DNA that was read is TGTGCCAGCAGTGAAAGCGGGAGGCTCTCCTACGAG.

With regard to this clone: The CDR3 goes on 3 residues after the read ends, and that part is filled in from the germline J gene. The V and J genes are TRBV7-2 and TRBJ2-5; 7 bases align to TRBD1. Germline CDR1 reads SGHTA; CDR2 reads FQGNSA. V was pared by 3 bases and J by 4 bases, with 5 bases of the junction left unmatched. This CDR3 contains 14 residues. The CDR3 is CASSFQTGSETQYF. Incomplete CDR3 DNA: TGTGCCAGCAGCTTCCAGACAGGGTCAGAGACC.